This is a list of T cell receptor beta chains from one sample in a study of CD8 T cells in Susac syndrome. TCRdb re-analysed the immunoSEQ multiplex PCR reads in MiXCR, keeping a single row per CDR3 protein. The repertoire holds approximately 190,000 distinct CDR3 sequences, with around 95% as singletons. Sequencing was carried out using CD4+ T cells from PBMCs. These TCRs come from a human donor with Susac syndrome. Both conserved end residues are part of each CDR3. Each record gives: D gene, J gene, V gene, clone size, CDR3 protein, CDR3 DNA. D genes are given only for firm matches. Some rows have no size entry. The others give once, few or many, or a class for an expanded clone.

.	TRBJ2-1	TRBV20-1	.	CSARDRVGARGYNEQFF	TGCAGTGCTAGAGATCGGGTGGGAGCGAGAGGGTACAATGAGCAGTTCTTC
.	TRBJ2-7	TRBV7-8	.	CASSLAHSRYEQYF	TGTGCCAGCAGCTTAGCTCACAGTCGATACGAGCAGTACTTC
TRBD1	TRBJ1-4	TRBV5-4	.	CASSRDRSATNEKLFF	TGTGCCAGCAGCCGGGACAGGAGTGCAACTAATGAAAAACTGTTTTTT
TRBD1	TRBJ2-2	TRBV5-6	.	CASGLTGGNTGELFF	TGTGCCAGCGGACTGACAGGGGGAAACACCGGGGAGCTGTTTTTT
.	TRBJ2-1	TRBV30	.	CAWSPYRVNEQFF	TGTGCCTGGAGTCCCTACAGGGTCAATGAGCAGTTCTTC
.	TRBJ2-3	TRBV20-1	.	CSVPGLGTDTQYF	TGCAGTGTGCCGGGACTCGGCACAGATACGCAGTATTTT
TRBD1	TRBJ2-5	TRBV7-2	.	CASSSDRVVGTQYF	TGTGCCAGCAGCTCAGACAGGGTGGTCGGGACCCAGTACTTC
.	TRBJ2-3	TRBV15	.	CATSRARGPVDTQYF	TGTGCCACCAGCAGAGCCCGGGGGCCGGTGGATACGCAGTATTTT
.	TRBJ1-2	TRBV30	.	CACLLRGSYGYTF	TGTGCCTGTTTACTCAGGGGAAGCTATGGCTACACCTTC
TRBD2	TRBJ2-2	TRBV29-1	.	CSADPGGKGTGELFF	TGCAGCGCCGACCCGGGGGGGAAGGGGACCGGGGAGCTGTTTTTT
TRBD2	TRBJ2-1	TRBV7-9	.	CASSYGLAGRDEQFF	TGTGCCAGCAGTTACGGACTAGCGGGGCGTGATGAGCAGTTCTTC
.	TRBJ2-3	TRBV12-3/TRBV12-4	few	CASSLGGGSTDTQYF	TGTGCCAGCTCCCTCGGAGGGGGTAGCACAGATACGCAGTATTTT
.	TRBJ2-5	TRBV5-1	.	CASSLRQETQYF	TGCGCCAGCAGCTTGCGCCAAGAGACCCAGTACTTC
.	TRBJ1-2	TRBV4-1	.	CASSQPGQFNYGYTF	TGCGCCAGCAGCCAACCTGGACAGTTTAACTATGGCTACACCTTC
TRBD1	TRBJ2-2	TRBV19	.	CASSEPYGTGDTGELFF	TGTGCCAGTTCGGAACCATACGGGACAGGGGACACCGGGGAGCTGTTTTTT
TRBD1	TRBJ1-5	TRBV9	.	CASSAGQGANQPQHF	TGTGCCAGCAGCGCGGGGCAGGGGGCAAATCAGCCCCAGCATTTT
.	TRBJ2-7	TRBV12-3/TRBV12-4	.	CASSAPRTDLYEQYF	TGTGCCAGCAGCGCCCCCCGGACGGACCTCTACGAGCAGTACTTC
.	TRBJ2-2	TRBV12-3/TRBV12-4	.	CASSSPLTGNTGELFF	TGTGCCAGCAGTTCCCCGTTAACGGGGAACACCGGGGAGCTGTTTTTT
.	TRBJ1-4	TRBV12-3/TRBV12-4	.	CASSLLRPFGEKLFF	TGTGCCAGCAGTTTATTACGGCCTTTCGGAGAAAAACTGTTTTTT
TRBD1	TRBJ1-1	TRBV5-4	.	CASSWGQSGGGYTEAFF	TGTGCCAGCAGCTGGGGACAATCAGGGGGCGGGTACACTGAAGCTTTCTTT
.	TRBJ2-3	TRBV2	.	CASTGLVRAGDTQYF	TGTGCCAGCACCGGATTGGTGCGGGCCGGAGATACGCAGTATTTT
.	TRBJ2-3	TRBV2	once	CASSEPRADTQYF	TGTGCCAGCAGCGAACCTAGAGCAGATACGCAGTATTTT
.	TRBJ1-1	TRBV19	.	CASSSYQGFTEAFF	TGTGCCAGTAGTAGCTACCAGGGTTTCACTGAAGCTTTCTTT
TRBD1	TRBJ1-2	TRBV30	.	CAWSTSGTGGRGYTF	TGTGCCTGGAGTACCTCCGGGACAGGGGGCCGGGGCTACACCTTC
.	TRBJ1-1	TRBV6-2/TRBV6-3	.	CASRRTPNTEAFF	TGTGCCAGCAGGCGGACTCCGAACACTGAAGCTTTCTTT
.	TRBJ1-2	TRBV20-1	.	CSARISGGYTF	TGCAGTGCTAGAATTTCTGGTGGCTACACCTTC
TRBD2	TRBJ2-3	TRBV20-1	.	CSAQLAGGTDTQYF	TGCAGTGCTCAACTAGCGGGGGGGACAGATACGCAGTATTTT
TRBD1	TRBJ2-2	TRBV18	.	CASSPRTGKNTGELFF	TGTGCCAGCTCACCCAGGACAGGAAAGAACACCGGGGAGCTGTTTTTT
.	TRBJ2-3	TRBV29-1	.	CSALRDLTDTQYF	TGCAGCGCCCTCCGGGACTTGACAGATACGCAGTATTTT
.	TRBJ1-2	TRBV12-3/TRBV12-4	.	CASRETGFYGYTF	TGTGCCAGCAGAGAAACAGGATTCTATGGCTACACCTTC
TRBD2	TRBJ2-1	TRBV7-2	.	CASSSRGGSFNEQFF	TGTGCCAGCAGCTCGCGGGGGGGCTCTTTCAATGAGCAGTTCTTC
TRBD1	TRBJ2-4	TRBV7-2	.	CASSLASARTGKNIQYF	TGTGCCAGCAGCTTAGCCTCCGCCAGGACAGGGAAAAACATTCAGTACTTC
TRBD2	TRBJ2-3	TRBV10-1	once	CASSESRPSGGSSTDTQYF	TGCGCCAGCAGTGAGTCTCGGCCTAGCGGGGGGTCTAGCACAGATACGCAGTATTTT
.	TRBJ2-7	TRBV4-3	.	CASSQDRVSGEQYF	TGCGCCAGCAGCCAAGATAGGGTTTCGGGCGAGCAGTACTTC
.	TRBJ1-1	TRBV5-1	.	CASSLPGIEAFF	TGCGCCAGCAGCTTGCCGGGGATTGAAGCTTTCTTT
TRBD2	TRBJ2-4	TRBV4-2	.	CASSPETSGGPRNIQYF	TGTGCCAGCAGCCCCGAAACCTCGGGGGGGCCGAGAAACATTCAGTACTTC
.	TRBJ2-7	TRBV20-1	.	CSARSLQGYEQYF	TGCAGTGCTAGATCTTTGCAGGGCTACGAGCAGTACTTC
.	TRBJ2-3	TRBV12-3/TRBV12-4	.	CASSSRGFGDTQYF	TGTGCCAGCAGTTCTAGGGGGTTTGGAGATACGCAGTATTTT
.	TRBJ1-1	TRBV20-1	.	CSARWAGESRNTEAFF	TGCAGTGCTAGATGGGCAGGGGAGTCCAGGAACACTGAAGCTTTCTTT
TRBD2	TRBJ2-7	TRBV20-1	.	CSATGTSGGSYEQYF	TGCAGTGCTACCGGGACTAGCGGGGGGTCCTACGAGCAGTACTTC
.	TRBJ2-1	TRBV6-2/TRBV6-3	.	CASSYDAWVDEQFF	TGTGCCAGCAGTTATGATGCTTGGGTCGATGAGCAGTTCTTC
.	TRBJ2-1	TRBV4-2	.	CASSQDSGQFF	TGTGCCAGCAGCCAAGATAGTGGGCAGTTCTTC
.	TRBJ2-2	TRBV30	.	CAWRRMGLTGELFF	TGTGCCTGGAGACGGATGGGCCTCACCGGGGAGCTGTTTTTT
TRBD1	TRBJ1-4	TRBV4-2	.	CASRDGQGVEKLFF	TGTGCCAGCAGGGATGGACAGGGGGTCGAAAAACTGTTTTTT
.	TRBJ2-2	TRBV29-1	.	CSVSSRYTGELFF	TGCAGCGTATCTAGCCGGTACACCGGGGAGCTGTTTTTT
.	TRBJ2-5	TRBV5-6	once	CASSLAGANQETQYF	TGTGCCAGCAGCTTGGCAGGGGCGAACCAAGAGACCCAGTACTTC
.	TRBJ2-7	TRBV5-1	.	CASSLLLGSDEQYF	TGCGCCAGCAGCTTGTTACTGGGATCTGACGAGCAGTACTTC
TRBD1	TRBJ2-3	TRBV5-6	.	CASSVTGADTQYF	TGTGCCAGCAGCGTTACAGGGGCAGATACGCAGTATTTT
.	TRBJ2-5	TRBV9	.	CASSIVGVGGQETQYF	TGTGCCAGCAGCATTGTGGGGGTAGGGGGCCAAGAGACCCAGTACTTC
.	TRBJ2-7	TRBV13	.	CASSLRVAAHLEQYF	TGTGCCAGCAGCTTAAGAGTAGCGGCCCACCTCGAGCAGTACTTC
.	TRBJ2-1	TRBV30	.	CAWGPRGEQFF	TGTGCCTGGGGCCCGAGAGGTGAGCAGTTCTTC
.	TRBJ2-2	TRBV4-2	.	CASSQITSGGDRNTGELFF	TGTGCCAGCAGCCAGATAACCTCGGGCGGGGACAGGAACACCGGGGAGCTGTTTTTT
.	TRBJ2-7	TRBV6-5	.	CASSYNIFPSYEQYF	TGTGCCAGCAGTTACAATATTTTTCCTTCCTACGAGCAGTACTTC
TRBD1	TRBJ2-7	TRBV4-1	.	CASSPRQGGAEQYF	TGCGCCAGCAGCCCGCGACAGGGTGGTGCCGAGCAGTACTTC
.	TRBJ2-5	TRBV27	.	CASSNYGALGETQYF	TGTGCCAGCAGTAATTATGGGGCGCTTGGAGAGACCCAGTACTTC
TRBD1	TRBJ2-1	TRBV12-3/TRBV12-4	.	CASSPRRQGPYNEQFF	TGTGCCAGCAGTCCCCGCCGACAGGGGCCCTACAATGAGCAGTTCTTC
TRBD1	TRBJ1-1	TRBV19	.	CASSPNQGGAFF	TGTGCCAGTAGCCCAAACCAGGGGGGGGCTTTCTTT
TRBD2	TRBJ2-7	TRBV20-1	.	CSAIPASGGAYEQYF	TGCAGTGCCATCCCCGCTAGCGGGGGGGCCTACGAGCAGTACTTC
.	TRBJ1-1	TRBV2	.	CASRVSNTEAFF	TGTGCCAGCAGGGTATCCAACACTGAAGCTTTCTTT
TRBD1	TRBJ1-1	TRBV12-5	.	CASGLVLGQGGTEAFF	TGTGCTAGTGGTTTGGTACTTGGACAGGGTGGGACTGAAGCTTTCTTT